This T cell receptor beta chain comes out of a study of cytomegalovirus exposure and HLA in healthy donors. CDR1 is LGHNA, CDR2 YSLEER, per germline. The CDR3 loop spans 14 amino acids. V lost 4 bases and J 6 bases, leaving 15 bases between the germline ends. Comment on this clone: Its antigen is currently unknown.

The study ran its PCR with 60 Vbeta and 13 Jbeta primers. The protocol was immunoSEQ multiplex PCR, while the TCRdb copy is restricted to in-frame clones and leaves out a portion. The sample includes around 120,000 clones, around four fifths of them seen just once. Study-wide results and caveats: Presence/absence results assume similar sequencing depth per donor, which may not hold.

The receptor comes from a male donor in good health and CMV-seropositive. The V call is TRBV4-3, the J call TRBJ1-1, with D perhaps TRBD1 (5 bases). Source material: PBMCs. The CDR3 DNA sequence: TGCGCCAGCAGCCTAGGTGCGGGGGAGTCTGAAGCTTTCTTT. It yields the protein CASSLGAGESEAFF.